These T cell receptor beta chains were read from a single sample in a study of shared clonotypes between healthy human individuals. The protocol was immunoSEQ multiplex PCR, while the TCRdb copy is restricted to in-frame clones and leaves out a portion. This repertoire shows more than 1,200,000 clones, approximately 98.5% found once; its top ten account for roughly 0.35%. The source material was naive CD4+ T cells sorted from blood. The receptors originated from a man between 25 and 39 years old in good health. The CDR3 runs from the conserved cysteine through the conserved F or W. A D gene is named only where the DNA matches it firmly. Some rows mark clone size as missing; the rest say once, few, many or name a class of expanded clone.

16	TRBV7-2	TRBJ2-7	.	TRBD2	TGTGCCAGCAGCTTAGTCCCTAGCGGGGGCTCCTACGAGCAGTACTTC	CASSLVPSGGSYEQYF
13	TRBV7-2	TRBJ1-1	.	TRBD1	TGTGCCAGCAGCTGGACAGGGGAGGACGGGGCTTTCTTT	CASSWTGEDGAFF
16	TRBV7-9	TRBJ2-5	.	.	TGTGCCAGCAGCTTAGCGGGACTTGTTTCCCAAGAGACCCAGTACTTC	CASSLAGLVSQETQYF
13	TRBV29-1	TRBJ2-3	.	TRBD2	TGCAGCGTGACTAGCGGAAACACAGATACGCAGTATTTT	CSVTSGNTDTQYF
18	TRBV5-1	TRBJ2-1	.	TRBD1	TGCGCCAGCAGCTTTTTCGGGCCCGGGACAGGGGTTAACAATGAGCAGTTCTTC	CASSFFGPGTGVNNEQFF
15	TRBV7-2	TRBJ1-2	.	TRBD1	TGTGCCAGCAGCGTCGACAGGGTTCTACGCTATGGCTACACCTTC	CASSVDRVLRYGYTF
17	TRBV7-2	TRBJ2-1	.	TRBD2	TGTGCCAGCAGCTTAGGCCCTACTAGCGGGAGCTACAATGAGCAGTTCTTC	CASSLGPTSGSYNEQFF
14	TRBV5-8	TRBJ2-5	once	TRBD2	TGTGCCAGCAGCTCGGGACTAGCGGTAGAGACCCAGTACTTC	CASSSGLAVETQYF
16	TRBV7-9	TRBJ2-7	.	TRBD1	TGTGCCAGCAGCCCACCCCCGGGACAGGGTTCCTACGAGCAGTACTTC	CASSPPPGQGSYEQYF
13	TRBV11-3	TRBJ2-6	.	.	TGTGCCAGCAGCTTATCTGGGGCCAACGTCCTGACTTTC	CASSLSGANVLTF
13	TRBV10-1	TRBJ2-2	.	.	TGCGCCAGCAGCGGTCCGAACACCGGGGAGCTGTTTTTT	CASSGPNTGELFF
15	TRBV19	TRBJ2-1	.	.	TGTGCCAGTAACCCGCAGGGACTCTCCTACAATGAGCAGTTCTTC	CASNPQGLSYNEQFF
16	TRBV4-1	TRBJ2-7	.	TRBD2	TGCGCCAGCAGCCAAGAAAGAATAGCGGGAGTGGTCGAGCAGTACTTC	CASSQERIAGVVEQYF
13	TRBV5-1	TRBJ1-1	.	.	TGCGCCAGCAGCTTGAGGTCAGGCCTTGAAGCTTTCTTT	CASSLRSGLEAFF
14	TRBV28	TRBJ1-4	.	TRBD1	TGTGCCAGCAGTTCGGGACAGGGGCCCGAAAAACTGTTTTTT	CASSSGQGPEKLFF
14	TRBV7-2	TRBJ2-5	.	.	TGTGCCAGCAGGCTCGCGGGGGCCCAAGAGACCCAGTACTTC	CASRLAGAQETQYF